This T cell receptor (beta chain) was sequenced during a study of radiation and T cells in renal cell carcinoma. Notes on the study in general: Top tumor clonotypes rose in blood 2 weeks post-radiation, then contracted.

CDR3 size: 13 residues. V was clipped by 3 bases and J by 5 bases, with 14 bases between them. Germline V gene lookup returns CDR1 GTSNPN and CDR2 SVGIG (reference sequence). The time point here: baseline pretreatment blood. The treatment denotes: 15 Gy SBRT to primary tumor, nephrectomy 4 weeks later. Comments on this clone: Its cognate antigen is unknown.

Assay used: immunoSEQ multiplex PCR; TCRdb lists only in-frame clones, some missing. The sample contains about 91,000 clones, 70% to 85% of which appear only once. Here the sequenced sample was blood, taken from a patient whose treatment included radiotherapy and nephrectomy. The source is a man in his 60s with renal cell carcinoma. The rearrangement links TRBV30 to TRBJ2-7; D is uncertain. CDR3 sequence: CAWRRDRIHEQYF. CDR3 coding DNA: TGTGCCTGGAGAAGGGATAGGATCCACGAGCAGTACTTC. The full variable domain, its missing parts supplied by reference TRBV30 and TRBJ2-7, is SQTIHQWPATLVQPVGSPLSLECTVEGTSNPNLYWYRQAAGRGLQLLFYSVGIGQISSEVPQNLSASRPQDRQFILSSKKLLLSDSGFYLCAWRRDRIHEQYFGPGTRLTVT.